This T cell receptor (beta chain) was documented in a study of Graves' ophthalmopathy and Graves' hyperthyroidism. Beta-chain TCR CDR3 regions were amplified from RNA transcripts. The library came from an HTBI-primed first-round RT-PCR and a second-round multiplex PCR. TCRdb re-called the multiplex PCR reads through MiXCR, storing one row per CDR3 protein. The sample holds about 600,000 distinct CDR3 sequences; 39% are singletons and the top ten take 3.5% to 5%. Sequencing was carried out using peripheral blood or thyroid tissue (not recorded which). This receptor was identified in an adult man with Graves' hyperthyroidism.

This CDR3 is CSVEDPKRLSYTEAFF. In nucleotides, the CDR3 is TGCAGCGTTGAAGATCCTAAGCGGCTTAGCTACACTGAAGCTTTCTTT. The gene calls are TRBV29-1 and TRBJ1-1; no clear D. Between the trimmed V and J ends, which lost 0 bases and 3 bases, there was a span of 17 bases. Germline values: CDR1 SQVTM, CDR2 ANQGSEA. The CDR3 spans 16 residues. The complete variable domain, with remaining parts taken from reference TRBV29-1 and TRBJ1-1, reads SAVISQKPSRDICQRGTSLTIQCQVDSQVTMMFWYRQQPGQSLTLIATANQGSEATYESGFVIDKFPISRPNLTFSTLTVSNMSPEDSSIYLCSVEDPKRLSYTEAFFGQGTRLTVV.